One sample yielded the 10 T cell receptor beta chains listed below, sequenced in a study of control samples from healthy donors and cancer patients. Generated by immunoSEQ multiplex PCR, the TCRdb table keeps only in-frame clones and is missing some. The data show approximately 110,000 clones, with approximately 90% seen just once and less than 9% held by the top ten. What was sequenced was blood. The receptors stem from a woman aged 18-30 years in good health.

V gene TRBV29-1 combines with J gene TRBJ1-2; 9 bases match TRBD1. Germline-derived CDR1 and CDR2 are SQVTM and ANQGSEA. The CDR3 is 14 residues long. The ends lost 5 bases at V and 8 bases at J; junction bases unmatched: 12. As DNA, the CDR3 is TGCAGCGTTTGGGACAGGGCCTTCAAACGCGGCTACACCTTC. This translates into CSVWDRAFKRGYTF.

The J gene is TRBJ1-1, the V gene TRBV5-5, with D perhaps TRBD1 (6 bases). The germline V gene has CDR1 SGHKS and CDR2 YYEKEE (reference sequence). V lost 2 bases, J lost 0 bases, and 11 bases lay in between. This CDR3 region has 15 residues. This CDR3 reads CASSLTGHLNTEAFF. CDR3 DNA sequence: TGTGCCAGCAGCTTAACGGGACACTTGAACACTGAAGCTTTCTTT.

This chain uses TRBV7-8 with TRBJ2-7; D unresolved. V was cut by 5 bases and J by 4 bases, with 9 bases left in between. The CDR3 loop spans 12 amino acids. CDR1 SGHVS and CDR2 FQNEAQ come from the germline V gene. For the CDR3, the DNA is TGTGCCAGCAGCCCAAATCCTTACGAGCAGTACTTC. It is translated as CASSPNPYEQYF. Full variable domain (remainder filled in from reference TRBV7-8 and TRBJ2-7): GAGVSQSPRYKVAKRGQDVALRCDPISGHVSLFWYQQALGQGPEFLTYFQNEAQLDKSGLPSDRFFAERPEGSVSTLKIQRTQQEDSAVYLCASSPNPYEQYFGPGTRLTVT.

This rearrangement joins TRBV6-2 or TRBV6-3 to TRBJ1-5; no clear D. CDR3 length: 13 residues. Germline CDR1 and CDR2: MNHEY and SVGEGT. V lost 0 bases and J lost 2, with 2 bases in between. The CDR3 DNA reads TGTGCCAGCAGTTACTCCCGCAATCAGCCCCAGCATTTT. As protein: CASSYSRNQPQHF.

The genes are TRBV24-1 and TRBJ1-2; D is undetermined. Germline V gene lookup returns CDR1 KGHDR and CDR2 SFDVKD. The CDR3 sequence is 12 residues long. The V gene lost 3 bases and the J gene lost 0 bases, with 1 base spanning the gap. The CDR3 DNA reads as TGTGCCACCAGTGATCCTAACTATGGCTACACCTTC. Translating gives CATSDPNYGYTF.

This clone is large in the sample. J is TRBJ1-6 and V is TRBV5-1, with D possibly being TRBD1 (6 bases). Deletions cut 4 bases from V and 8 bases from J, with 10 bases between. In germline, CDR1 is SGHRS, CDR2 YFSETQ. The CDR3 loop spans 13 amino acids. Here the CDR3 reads CASSPDSHSPLHF. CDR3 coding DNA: TGCGCCAGCAGCCCGGACAGTCATTCACCCCTCCACTTT.

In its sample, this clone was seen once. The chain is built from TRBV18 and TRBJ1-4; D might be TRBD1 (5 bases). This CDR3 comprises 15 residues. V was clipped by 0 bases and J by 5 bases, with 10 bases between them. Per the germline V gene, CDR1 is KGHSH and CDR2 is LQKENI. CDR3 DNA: TGTGCCAGCTCACCACCGGGGACGGCCAATGAAAAACTGTTTTTT. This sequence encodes CASSPPGTANEKLFF.

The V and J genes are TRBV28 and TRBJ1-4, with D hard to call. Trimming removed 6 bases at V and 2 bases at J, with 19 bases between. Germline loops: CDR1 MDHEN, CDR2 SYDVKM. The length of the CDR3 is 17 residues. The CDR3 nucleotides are TGTGCCAGCAGCTCATCACTCGAGGGTTACACTAATGAAAAACTGTTTTTT. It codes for CASSSSLEGYTNEKLFF.

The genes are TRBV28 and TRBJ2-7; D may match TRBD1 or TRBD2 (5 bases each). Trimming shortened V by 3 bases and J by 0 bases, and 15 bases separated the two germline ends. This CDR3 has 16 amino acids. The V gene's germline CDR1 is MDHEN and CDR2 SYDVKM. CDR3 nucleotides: TGTGCCAGCAGTTTTGGGGGTCTGGGGCACTCCTACGAGCAGTACTTC. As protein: CASSFGGLGHSYEQYF.

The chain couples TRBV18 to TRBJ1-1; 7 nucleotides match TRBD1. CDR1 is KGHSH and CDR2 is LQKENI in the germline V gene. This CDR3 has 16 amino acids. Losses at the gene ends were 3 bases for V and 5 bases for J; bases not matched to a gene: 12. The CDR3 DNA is TGTGCCAGCTCACCGGATATCGGGACAGTAGGAACTGAAGCTTTCTTT. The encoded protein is CASSPDIGTVGTEAFF.